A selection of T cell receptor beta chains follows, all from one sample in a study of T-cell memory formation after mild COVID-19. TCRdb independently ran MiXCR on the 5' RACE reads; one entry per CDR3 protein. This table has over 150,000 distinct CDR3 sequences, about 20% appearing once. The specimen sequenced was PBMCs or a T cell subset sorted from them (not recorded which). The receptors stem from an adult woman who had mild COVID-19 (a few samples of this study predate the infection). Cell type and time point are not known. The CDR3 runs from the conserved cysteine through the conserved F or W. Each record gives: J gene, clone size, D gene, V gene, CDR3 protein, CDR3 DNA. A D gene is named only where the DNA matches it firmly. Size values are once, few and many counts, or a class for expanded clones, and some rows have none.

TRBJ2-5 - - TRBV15 CATSNGHTETQYF TGTGCCACCAGCAACGGACATACCGAGACCCAGTACTTC
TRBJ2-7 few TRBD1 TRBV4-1 CASSSGQGWDEQYF TGCGCCAGCAGCTCAGGACAGGGTTGGGACGAGCAGTACTTC
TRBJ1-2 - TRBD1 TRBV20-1 CSAREPGTGSNYGYTF TGCAGTGCTAGAGAACCCGGGACAGGCTCTAACTATGGCTACACCTTC
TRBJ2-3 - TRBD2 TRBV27 CASSLGAGPDTQYF TGTGCCAGCAGTTTGGGAGCGGGGCCAGATACGCAGTATTTT
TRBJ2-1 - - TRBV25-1 CASISGNEQFF TGTGCCAGCATATCGGGGAATGAGCAGTTCTTC
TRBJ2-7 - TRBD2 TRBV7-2 CASSSPGLSTYEQYF TGTGCCAGCAGCTCCCCGGGACTAAGTACCTACGAGCAGTACTTC
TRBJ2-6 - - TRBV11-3 CASSSGDYGFGANVLTF TGTGCCAGCAGCTCAGGGGATTATGGCTTTGGGGCCAACGTCCTGACTTTC
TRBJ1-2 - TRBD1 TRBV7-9 CASSPGTGVAEGGYTF TGTGCCAGCAGCCCCGGGACAGGGGTCGCTGAGGGTGGCTACACCTTC
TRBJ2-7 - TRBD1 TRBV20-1 CSANHRDRFNEQYF TGCAGTGCTAATCACCGGGACAGGTTCAACGAGCAGTACTTC
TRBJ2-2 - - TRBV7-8 CASSFGGMTGGELFF TGTGCCAGCAGCTTTGGCGGGATGACCGGCGGGGAGCTGTTTTTT
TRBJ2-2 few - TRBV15 CATSTTGPGELFF TGTGCCACCAGCACAACAGGCCCCGGGGAGCTGTTTTTT